This T cell receptor (beta chain) is drawn from a study of T-cell reconstitution after alpha-beta-depleted transplantation in children. Unique molecular identifiers were incorporated when the TCRbeta library was constructed. MiXCR, run by TCRdb on the PCR reads, gives a single entry per CDR3 protein. Here the sample spans some 490,000 distinct CDR3 sequences, around 13% being singletons. The V segment lost 3 bases and the J segment 4 bases; nucleotides outside the gene matches: 2. Per germline, CDR1 SGHVS and CDR2 FNYEAQ. The CDR3 has 14 amino acids. At least ten counts were recorded for this clonotype.

This receptor was taken from a human donor who donated a stem cell graft to a child with combined immunodeficiency. The sequenced sample was PBMCs from the stem cell graft donor, obtained from the stem cell graft. The chain joins TRBV7-6 to TRBJ2-3; 9 bases are a match to TRBD2. As DNA, the CDR3 is TGTGCCAGCAGCTTTTCTAGCGGGGCAGATACGCAGTATTTT. Amino acid sequence: CASSFSSGADTQYF. The variable domain in full, completed from reference TRBV7-6 and TRBJ2-3, reads GAGVSQSPRYKVTKRGQDVALRCDPISGHVSLYWYRQALGQGPEFLTYFNYEAQQDKSGLPNDRFSAERPEGSISTLTIQRTEQRDSAMYRCASSFSSGADTQYFGPGTRLTVL.